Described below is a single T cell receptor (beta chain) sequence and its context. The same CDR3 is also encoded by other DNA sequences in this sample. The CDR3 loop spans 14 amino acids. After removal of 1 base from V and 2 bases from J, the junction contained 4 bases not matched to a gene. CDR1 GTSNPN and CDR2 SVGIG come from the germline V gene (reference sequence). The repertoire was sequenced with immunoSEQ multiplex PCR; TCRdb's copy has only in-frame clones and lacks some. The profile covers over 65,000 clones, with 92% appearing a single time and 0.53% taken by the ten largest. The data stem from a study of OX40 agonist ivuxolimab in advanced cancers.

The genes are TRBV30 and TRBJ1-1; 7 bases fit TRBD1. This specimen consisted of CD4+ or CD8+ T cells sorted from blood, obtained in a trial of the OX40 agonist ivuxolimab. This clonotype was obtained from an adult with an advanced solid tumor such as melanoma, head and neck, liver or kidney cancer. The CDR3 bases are TGTGCCTGGAGTGGGACAGGCATCAACACTGAAGCTTTCTTT. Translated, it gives CAWSGTGINTEAFF.